The rows below give T cell receptor beta chains drawn from one sample of a study of T cell changes during pregnancy in multiple sclerosis. Sequenced by immunoSEQ multiplex PCR; TCRdb stores in-frame clones only, minus some. The data show 44,000 or so clones, roughly nine tenths seen once. Here the sequenced sample was peripheral blood, taken in the first trimester of pregnancy. The receptors come from a female donor in good health, enrolled as a control in a pregnancy study. CDR3s include the opening cysteine and the closing phenylalanine or tryptophan. D genes are given only for firm matches. Clone size is stated in some rows and not others, as once, few, many or a class when expanded.

clone_size d_call j_call v_call cdr3_aa
NA NA TRBJ1-5 TRBV2 CASSVESVNQPQHF
NA NA TRBJ2-1 TRBV5-8 CASFVPTYNEQFF
NA TRBD1 TRBJ2-7 TRBV9 CASSPLSTGSSYEQYF
once NA TRBJ2-2 TRBV7-2 CASSLSRDTNTGELFF
NA NA TRBJ1-2 TRBV27 CASSPLGAPPPGYTF
NA TRBD2 TRBJ2-4 TRBV28 CASSLREAGTKNIQYF
once TRBD2 TRBJ2-7 TRBV5-6 CASSGRLADRTTYEQYF
few NA TRBJ1-2 TRBV7-2 CASSFRSLRDGYTF
NA NA TRBJ1-5 TRBV6-6 CASSYGTGAGDQPQHF
NA NA TRBJ1-6 TRBV5-1 CASSEGGSNSPLHF
NA TRBD1 TRBJ1-2 TRBV13 CASSGTGTGRGPNYGYTF
NA NA TRBJ2-4 TRBV7-9 CASIGGGNIQYF
NA TRBD2 TRBJ2-1 TRBV2 CASSFPAGGTSGIKDRNEQFF
NA NA TRBJ1-1 TRBV4-3 CASSLHVRGKAEPFF
NA NA TRBJ2-7 TRBV6-6 CASRLDTYEQYF
NA TRBD2 TRBJ2-5 TRBV13 CASSLVLAGGQETQYF
NA TRBD2 TRBJ2-3 TRBV9 CASSDSGGATDTQYF
NA NA TRBJ2-7 TRBV7-9 CASSPLQGLWGEQYF
NA NA TRBJ1-2 TRBV5-5 CASSLSGGGNYGYTF
NA TRBD1 TRBJ1-5 TRBV28 CASSVGQGYRLPQHF
NA TRBD2 TRBJ2-1 TRBV7-8 CASSSRLAGVIEQFF
NA NA TRBJ1-5 TRBV28 CASSSRGSQHF
NA NA TRBJ2-1 TRBV7-9 CASSLRQQFF
NA TRBD2 TRBJ2-2 TRBV28 CASGGLSTGELFF
NA NA TRBJ1-4 TRBV6-4 CASSDSLNGAQARAGWADEKLFF
NA TRBD1 TRBJ1-4 TRBV28 CACRGGQGMYGNEKLFF
NA NA TRBJ2-5 TRBV5-1 CASSPRQVLGETQYF